Sequencing of this TCR beta chain was carried out in a study of blood T cell repertoires in COVID-19. Study context: Spain, Italy and the United States supplied samples that represented acute and convalescent COVID-19. PBMCs, B-cell-depleted T cells, or T cells were the source of the cDNA or gDNA that made up the material.

Seattle-derived patients entered the study during active infection and were followed longitudinally. In the authors' workflow: How many nucleated cells were present was estimated from reference gene primer amplification. The method was immunoSEQ multiplex PCR; TCRdb's version includes in-frame clones alone and lacks a portion of them. The V and J calls and the clone size are those of that table, but D and trimming were determined from the DNA. The sample has 250,000 or so clones, about nine tenths seen once. V lost 5 bases, J lost 6 bases, and 10 bases stayed unmatched. The CDR3 runs 15 residues. Germline V CDR1 and CDR2: SGHRS, YFSETQ.

The sequence was obtained from a young man with COVID-19, enrolled during active disease. The sequenced sample was peripheral blood. The genes are TRBV5-1 and TRBJ2-1, with 8 nucleotides matching TRBD2. CDR3 DNA sequence: TGCGCCAGCAGAATGGCGGGGGGTGTGGTCAATGAGCAGTTCTTC. Protein product: CASRMAGGVVNEQFF.